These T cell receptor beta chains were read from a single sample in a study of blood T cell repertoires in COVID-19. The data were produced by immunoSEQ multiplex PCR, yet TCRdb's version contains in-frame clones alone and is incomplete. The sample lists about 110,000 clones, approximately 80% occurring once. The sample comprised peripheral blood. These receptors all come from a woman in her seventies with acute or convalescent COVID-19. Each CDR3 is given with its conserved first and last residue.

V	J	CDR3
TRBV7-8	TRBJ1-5	CASSNPGEGEKDQPQHF
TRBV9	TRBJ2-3	CASSPGWGGQGDTQYF
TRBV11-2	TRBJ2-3	CASSFSGGRFTDTQYF
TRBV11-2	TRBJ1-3	CASSLYEHSGNTIYF
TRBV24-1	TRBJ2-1	CATSPSSGGRWNEQFF
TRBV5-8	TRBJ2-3	CASSLEGSIDTQYF
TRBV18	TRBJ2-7	CASSPPDRGIYEQYF
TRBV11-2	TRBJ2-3	CASSSRQGRTDTQYF
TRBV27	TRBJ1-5	CASSLWQGNQPQHF
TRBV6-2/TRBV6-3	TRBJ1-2	CASSRTGKGGYTF
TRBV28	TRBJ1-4	CASSTSIGASLRLNEKLFF
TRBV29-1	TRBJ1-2	CSVEGTDILYGYTF
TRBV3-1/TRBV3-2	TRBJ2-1	CASSLQNREPYNEQFF
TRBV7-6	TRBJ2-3	CASSSRTVSTDTQYF
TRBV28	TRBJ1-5	CASSLSGTGVQPQHF
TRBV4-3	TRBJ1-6	CASSQEFRGGNSPLHF
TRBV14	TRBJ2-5	CASSQAGMYQETQYF
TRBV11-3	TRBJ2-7	CASSFYANWSSGGKPYVYYF
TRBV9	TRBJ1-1	CASSVKSGRNTEAFF
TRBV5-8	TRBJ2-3	CASSLEPSGRGDTQYF
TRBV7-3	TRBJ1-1	CASSSTPSAGYMNTEAFF
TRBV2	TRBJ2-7	CASLPTTLSYEQYF
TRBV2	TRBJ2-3	CASRGEAYAEYF
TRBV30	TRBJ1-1	CAWDRGENTEAFF
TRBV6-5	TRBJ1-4	CASNPRGGPNEKLFF
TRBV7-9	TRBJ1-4	CASSDLTGPANEKLFF
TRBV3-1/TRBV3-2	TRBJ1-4	CASSQRYLKGEKLFF
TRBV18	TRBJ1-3	CASSDQDLSGNTIYF
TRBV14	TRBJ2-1	CASSPTGAEQFF
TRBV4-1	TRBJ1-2	CASSQEEPRGATQGYTF
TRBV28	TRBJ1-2	CASSSNGYTF
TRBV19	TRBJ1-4	CASSRQATNEKLFF
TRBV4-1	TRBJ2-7	CASSQVWASGSSSYEQYF
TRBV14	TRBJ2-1	CASSQDRTAEQFF
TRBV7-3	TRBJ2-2	CASSPGSKGAGELFF
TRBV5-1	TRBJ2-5	CASSLAQNQETQYF
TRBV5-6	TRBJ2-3	CASSRTGVQDTQYF
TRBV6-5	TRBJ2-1	CASSHVWGDEQFF
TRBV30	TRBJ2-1	CAWNLGAWDEQFF
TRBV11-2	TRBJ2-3	CASTNWGQTSTDTQYF
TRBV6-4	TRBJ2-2	CASRRTRLAGVLDTGELFF
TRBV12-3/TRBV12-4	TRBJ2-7	CASSFSTYEQYF
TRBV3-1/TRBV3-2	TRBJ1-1	CASTLTGDRNTEAFF
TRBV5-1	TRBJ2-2	CASRFASGPPGELFF
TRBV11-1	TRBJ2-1	CASSSLSYNEQFF
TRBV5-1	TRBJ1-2	CASSLIEGSGYTF
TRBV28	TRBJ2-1	CASPPPGGAYNEQFF
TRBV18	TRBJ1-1	CASSGTGYTEAFF
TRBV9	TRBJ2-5	CASSEMPNEAQYF
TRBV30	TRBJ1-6	CAWKGGGSPLHF